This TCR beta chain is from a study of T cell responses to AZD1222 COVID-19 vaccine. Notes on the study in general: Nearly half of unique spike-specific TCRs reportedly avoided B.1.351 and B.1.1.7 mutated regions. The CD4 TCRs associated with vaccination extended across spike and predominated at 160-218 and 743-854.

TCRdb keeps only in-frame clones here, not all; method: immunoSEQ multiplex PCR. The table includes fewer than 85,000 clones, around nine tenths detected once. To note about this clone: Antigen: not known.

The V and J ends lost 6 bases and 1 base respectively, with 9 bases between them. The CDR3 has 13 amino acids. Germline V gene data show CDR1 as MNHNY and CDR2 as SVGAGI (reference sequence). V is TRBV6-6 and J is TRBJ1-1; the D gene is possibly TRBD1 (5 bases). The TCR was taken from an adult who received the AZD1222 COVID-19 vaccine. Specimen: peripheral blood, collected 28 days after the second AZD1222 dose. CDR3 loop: CASRGPRNTEAFF. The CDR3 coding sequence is TGTGCCAGCAGGGGACCGAGGAACACTGAAGCTTTCTTT.